These 15 T cell receptor beta chains were sequenced from one sample in a study of T-cell memory formation after mild COVID-19. TCRdb used MiXCR to reprocess the 5' RACE reads, holding one entry per CDR3 protein. The sample holds roughly 40,000 distinct CDR3 sequences; about 6.8% are singletons and the top ten take 0.79%. Input material: PBMCs or a T cell subset sorted from them (not recorded which). Receptor source: an adult who had mild COVID-19 (a few samples of this study predate the infection). Cell type and time point are not known.

The gene calls are TRBV20-1 and TRBJ2-7; D unclear. From germline, CDR1 is DFQATT and CDR2 SNEGSKA (reference sequence). The CDR3 consists of 15 residues. Deletions cut 0 bases from V and 7 bases from J, with 19 bases between. CDR3 nucleotide sequence: TGCAGTGCTAGAGATGGTGGCCGGCAGGTGTCGGAGCAGTACTTC. As protein: CSARDGGRQVSEQYF.

This clonotype occurred many times. This chain uses TRBV7-8 with TRBJ2-2, with D perhaps matching TRBD1 (6 bases). Germline V gene data show CDR1 as SGHVS and CDR2 as FQNEAQ. V was clipped by 5 bases and J by 4 bases, with 17 bases between them. This CDR3 is 16 amino acids long. CDR3 sequence: CASSERPLGGTGELFF. The CDR3 DNA reads as TGTGCCAGCAGCGAAAGACCATTAGGGGGCACCGGGGAGCTGTTTTTT.

Notes on this clonotype: At one of its ends the junction is not consistent with the germline gene, which may arise from a read error. The chain links TRBV11-1 to TRBJ2-7; 8 nucleotides line up with TRBD1. This CDR3 spans 14 amino acids. From germline, CDR1 is SGHAT and CDR2 FQDESV (reference sequence). The DNA for the CDR3 is TGTGCCAGCAGCTTAGGGGGAAGGACAGGGCTCATCTTCTTC. Its protein is CASSLGGRTGLIFF.

V is TRBV12-3 or TRBV12-4 and J is TRBJ1-1; D is ambiguous. With 2 bases removed from V and 3 bases from J, the gap between germline ends came to 13 bases. This CDR3 has 15 amino acids. CDR3 in amino acids: CASSLNQVRDTEAFF. DNA of the CDR3: TGTGCCAGCAGTTTAAATCAAGTGAGGGACACTGAAGCTTTCTTT.

This chain links TRBV29-1 with TRBJ1-1, with TRBD1 as a possible D gene (5 bases). Trimming left V 6 bases short and J 2 bases short, with 16 bases between. CDR1 and CDR2 from the germline V gene are SQVTM and ANQGSEA. The CDR3 has 14 amino acids. The CDR3 DNA reads TGCAGCGTCCTGGGCGTTGGGGGTAACACTGAAGCTTTCTTT. It encodes CSVLGVGGNTEAFF.

In nucleotides, the CDR3 is TGCAGTGCTAGGTTGTCAGGACTCTACGAGCAGTACTTC. Its translation is CSARLSGLYEQYF. This chain uses TRBV20-1 with TRBJ2-7; D might be TRBD2 (5 bases). This CDR3 spans 13 amino acids. Between the trimmed V and J ends, which lost 3 bases and 3 bases, there was a span of 12 bases. CDR1 DFQATT and CDR2 SNEGSKA come from the germline V gene (reference sequence).

This clonotype turned up a few times. The genes are TRBV7-9 and TRBJ1-2; 9 bases map to TRBD1. Germline lookup yields CDR1 SEHNR and CDR2 FQNEAQ (reference sequence). This CDR3 has 13 residues. V gave up 4 bases and J gave up 8 bases; unmatched junction bases: 5. CDR3 sequence reads: CASSSGQGLGYTF. The CDR3 region has the DNA TGTGCCAGCAGCTCTGGACAGGGGCTGGGCTACACCTTC. Filled out from reference TRBV7-9 and TRBJ1-2, the complete variable domain reads DTGVSQNPRHKITKRGQNVTFRCDPISEHNRLYWYRQTLGQGPEFLTYFQNEAQLEKSRLLSDRFSAERPKGSFSTLEIQRTEQGDSAMYLCASSSGQGLGYTFGSGTRLTVV.

This clonotype was recorded many times. J is TRBJ1-4 and V is TRBV4-1, with TRBD1 identical over 10 bases. With V trimmed by 6 bases and J by 5 bases, 6 bases remained unmatched. The CDR3 contains 15 residues. Looked up from germline, CDR1 is MGHRA and CDR2 is YSYEKL. This CDR3 reads CASSLTGGGNEKLFF. CDR3 sequence (DNA): TGCGCCAGCAGTCTGACAGGGGGCGGAAATGAAAAACTGTTTTTT.

This clonotype was seen ten or more times. This chain connects TRBV7-9 to TRBJ2-5; D unresolved. Germline CDR1 and CDR2: SEHNR and FQNEAQ (reference sequence). The CDR3 is 13 amino acids. Trimming shortened V by 5 bases and J by 5 bases, and 12 bases separated the two germline ends. The CDR3 DNA reads TGTGCCAGCAGCCGCGACTTGACGGAGACCCAGTACTTC. Its translation is CASSRDLTETQYF.

This clonotype came up a few times. V gene TRBV9 combines with J gene TRBJ1-2; D ambiguous. Trimming took off 0 bases at V and 6 bases at J, with 12 bases between the two ends. CDR1 is SGDLS, CDR2 YYNGEE, per germline. CDR3 length: 14 residues. In DNA, the CDR3 is TGTGCCAGCAGCGTAGAGTCCACTGGTAATGGCTACACCTTC. Translated: CASSVESTGNGYTF.

Of note for this clonotype: A much larger clone differs by one base, so this may be a read error. The V and J genes are TRBV3-1 and TRBJ2-1; 9 nucleotides agree with TRBD1. Looked up from germline, CDR1 is LGHDT and CDR2 is YNNKEL (reference sequence). The CDR3 is 15 residues long. The J segment lost 5 bases and the V segment lost 5 bases, leaving 7 bases of the junction unmatched. The CDR3 DNA follows: TGTGCCAGCAGCTACTACAGGGGGCCCAACAATGAGCAGTTCTTC. Protein sequence: CASSYYRGPNNEQFF.

This clonotype was seen many times. The chain joins TRBV18 to TRBJ2-7, with TRBD1 identical over 12 bases. Germline CDR1 KGHSH, CDR2 LQKENI. The ends lost 3 bases at V and 5 bases at J; junction bases unmatched: 2. The CDR3 has 14 residues. The CDR3 loop is CASSPGQGAHEQYF. CDR3 bases: TGTGCCAGCTCACCGGGACAGGGGGCTCACGAGCAGTACTTC.

This clonotype was picked up a small number of times. The rearrangement uses TRBV11-3 and TRBJ2-5; a weak D match, TRBD2 (5 bases). The CDR3 consists of 13 residues. CDR1 SGHNT and CDR2 YENEEA come from the germline V gene. The germline V and J ends were trimmed by 5 bases and 2 bases, with 9 bases remaining between them. CDR3 in DNA: TGTGCCAGCAGCATCGGACTTCAAGAGACCCAGTACTTC. Its protein product is CASSIGLQETQYF.

In its sample, this clonotype was seen a few times. The chain links TRBV12-3 or TRBV12-4 to TRBJ2-5; 8 nucleotides agree with TRBD1. Trimming cost V 1 base and J 5 bases; bases outside gene matches: 6. The CDR3 covers 15 residues. The CDR3 bases are TGTGCCAGCAGTTTAGGCAGGGGGCGGTTTGAGACCCAGTACTTC. It yields the protein CASSLGRGRFETQYF.

This clonotype occurred a few times. The chain recombines TRBV6-5 with TRBJ1-2, with 7 positions matching TRBD1. The trim removed 6 bases at V and 9 bases at J, leaving 25 bases unmatched. Germline loops: CDR1 MNHEY, CDR2 SVGAGI. The CDR3 sequence is 18 residues long. The CDR3 bases are TGTGCCAGCAGAAAAGGGGCCGAGAGGGGCCCCCCAGGGGGTAGCTACACCTTC. This codes for CASRKGAERGPPGGSYTF.